Following are 31 T cell receptor beta chains from one sample sequenced in a study of T-cell memory formation after mild COVID-19. Each CDR3 protein is one row after TCRdb ran MiXCR on the 5' RACE reads. The top ten hold just under 30% of the sample, which has about 34,000 distinct CDR3 sequences, approximately 8.3% seen once. Sequencing was carried out using PBMCs or a T cell subset sorted from them (not recorded which). Source of these receptors: a young man who had mild COVID-19 (a few samples of this study predate the infection). Cell type and time point are not known.

This clonotype has ten or more counts. The gene calls are TRBV6-1 and TRBJ2-3; 8 nucleotides line up with TRBD2. Germline CDR1 MNHNS, CDR2 SASEGT. J gave up 5 bases and V 5 bases, and 6 bases lay outside the gene matches. The CDR3 is made up of 14 amino acids. CDR3 residues: CASSLRGGRDTQYF. As DNA, the CDR3 is TGTGCCAGCAGTCTTCGGGGGGGCAGAGATACGCAGTATTTT.

This clonotype has just a few counts. Here the CDR3 DNA reads TGTGCCAGCAGTTTATCGAGGCCAGGGAGGGAGACCCAGTACTTC. Translation gives CASSLSRPGRETQYF. This chain connects TRBV27 to TRBJ2-5; D possibly corresponds to TRBD2 (6 bases). CDR3 size: 15 residues. With 0 bases removed from V and 5 bases from J, the gap between germline ends came to 13 bases. Germline V gene data show CDR1 as MNHEY and CDR2 as SMNVEV (reference sequence).

This clonotype was counted many times. Here the CDR3 reads CASSAQGNTEAFF. CDR3 DNA sequence: TGTGCCAGCAGCGCCCAGGGGAACACTGAAGCTTTCTTT. The chain employs TRBV7-2 and TRBJ1-1, with a weak D call TRBD1 (5 bases). Trimming left V 5 bases short and J 1 base short, with 8 bases between. Per germline, CDR1 SGHTA and CDR2 FQGNSA. The CDR3 totals 13 residues.

This clonotype has just a few counts. This chain joins TRBV18 and TRBJ2-3; unclear D gene. CDR3 length: 14 residues. Per germline, CDR1 KGHSH and CDR2 LQKENI. The V gene lost 4 bases and the J gene lost 6 bases, with 14 bases spanning the gap. CDR3 residues: CASSRQYGFDTQYF. Here the CDR3 DNA reads TGTGCCAGCTCACGCCAGTACGGGTTCGATACGCAGTATTTT.

The chain couples TRBV12-3 or TRBV12-4 to TRBJ1-5; D unresolved. This CDR3 contains 15 residues. V was shortened by 5 bases and J by 3 bases, with 14 bases between the two germline ends. The CDR3 nucleotides read TGTGCCAGCAGTCCGAGATGGGGAGACAATCAGCCCCAGCATTTT. As protein: CASSPRWGDNQPQHF.

This clonotype has more than one count but fewer than ten. The chain carries TRBV16 and TRBJ2-7; maybe TRBD1 (6 bases). Trimming removed 2 bases at V and 4 bases at J, with 12 bases between. The CDR3 runs to 14 residues. Germline CDR1 KGHSY, CDR2 FQNENV. CDR3 amino acids: CASSQNRVSYEQYV. The CDR3 region has the DNA TGTGCCAGCAGCCAAAACAGGGTGTCGTACGAGCAGTACGTC.

This clonotype was observed at least ten times. The rearrangement joins TRBV7-2 to TRBJ2-3; D remains unclear. CDR3 length: 15 residues. With 4 bases removed from V and 6 bases from J, the gap between germline ends came to 17 bases. Germline V CDR1 and CDR2: SGHTA, FQGNSA. The chain's CDR3 is CASSSSRVGADTQYF. DNA for the CDR3: TGTGCCAGCAGCTCGTCCCGGGTAGGAGCGGATACGCAGTATTTT. Supplemented by reference TRBV7-2 and TRBJ2-3, the full variable domain reads GAGVSQSPSNKVTEKGKDVELRCDPISGHTALYWYRQSLGQGLEFLIYFQGNSAPDKSGLPSDRFSAERTGGSVSTLTIQRTQQEDSAVYLCASSSSRVGADTQYFGPGTRLTVL.

In this sample, this clonotype turned up many times. This rearrangement joins TRBV7-2 to TRBJ2-3; D may be TRBD1 (5 bases). V was pared by 0 bases and J by 2 bases, with 12 bases between. The CDR3 spans 16 residues. Germline assignment: CDR1 SGHTA and CDR2 FQGNSA. DNA for the CDR3: TGTGCCAGCAGCTTAGCCCGAGACAGATACACAGATACGCAGTATTTT. This codes for CASSLARDRYTDTQYF.

This clonotype showed up many times. This sequence joins TRBV7-8 and TRBJ1-5, with D uncertain. Deletions cut 6 bases from V and 6 bases from J, with 12 bases between. This CDR3 spans 13 amino acids. The germline V gene has CDR1 SGHVS and CDR2 FQNEAQ. The CDR3, as DNA: TGTGCCAGCAGTTTTTCGGACGGTCAGCCCCAGCATTTT. Its protein is CASSFSDGQPQHF.

This clonotype was seen at least ten times. The chain links TRBV20-1 to TRBJ2-3; D is unclear. CDR3 length equals 12 residues. Germline V gene sequence: CDR1 DFQATT, CDR2 SNEGSKA (reference sequence). The V and J ends lost 3 bases and 8 bases respectively, with 12 bases between them. Here the CDR3 reads CSARYGPGTQYF. The CDR3 DNA reads TGCAGTGCTAGGTACGGGCCCGGTACGCAGTATTTT.

This clonotype was seen at least ten times. This sequence joins TRBV12-3 or TRBV12-4 and TRBJ2-2; D gene ambiguous. The CDR3 covers 12 residues. The V end was cut by 5 bases, the J end by 4 bases, with 5 bases between. CDR3 DNA sequence: TGTGCCAGCAGTCCACTCACCGGGGAGCTGTTTTTT. This gives the protein CASSPLTGELFF.

This clonotype was found many times. V usage is TRBV5-1 and J usage is TRBJ1-1, with TRBD1 identical over 11 bases. The J segment lost 4 bases and the V segment lost 4 bases, leaving 6 bases of the junction unmatched. This CDR3 has 15 residues. Germline V gives CDR1 SGHRS, CDR2 YFSETQ. In DNA form, the CDR3 reads TGCGCCAGCAGCATTGGACAGGGGGCGTCCACTGAAGCTTTCTTT. Its translation: CASSIGQGASTEAFF.

This clonotype has a count of ten or more. The rearrangement links TRBV24-1 to TRBJ2-5, with D perhaps TRBD2 (5 bases). CDR1 and CDR2 (germline): KGHDR, SFDVKD. The CDR3 runs 15 residues. Trimming shortened V by 3 bases and J by 2 bases, and 12 bases separated the two germline ends. CDR3: CATSDPTGIQETQYF. As DNA, the CDR3 is TGTGCCACCAGTGATCCCACGGGGATACAAGAGACCCAGTACTTC.

A few counts support this clonotype. The chain combines TRBV7-2 with TRBJ1-5; TRBD1 matches at 8 bases. The CDR3 totals 14 residues. Germline V CDR1 and CDR2: SGHTA, FQGNSA. V shed 4 bases and J 7 bases; nucleotides not matched to a gene: 6. CDR3 sequence: CASSSNRGEQPQHF. The CDR3 nucleotides are TGTGCCAGCAGCTCAAACAGGGGGGAACAGCCCCAGCATTTT.

This clonotype has at least ten counts. This chain links TRBV20-1 with TRBJ2-1, with unresolved D. V was shortened by 5 bases and J by 4 bases, with 18 bases between the two germline ends. Germline CDR1 DFQATT, CDR2 SNEGSKA (reference sequence). The CDR3 consists of 15 residues. CDR3 sequence (DNA): TGCAGTGCTCCTCCTCCCGGCCGGTTTTACAATGAGCAGTTCTTC. Protein: CSAPPPGRFYNEQFF.

This clonotype was seen at least ten times. The chain has TRBV20-1 and TRBJ1-2, with D hard to call. With 3 bases removed from V and 8 bases from J, the gap between germline ends came to 19 bases. This CDR3 has 14 amino acids. CDR1 is DFQATT and CDR2 is SNEGSKA in the germline V gene (reference sequence). For the CDR3, the DNA is TGCAGTGCTAGGGCTAAAGGCCGACCGGACGGCTACACCTTC. This sequence encodes CSARAKGRPDGYTF.

This clonotype occurred a few times. The V call is TRBV20-1, the J call TRBJ2-5; D is uncertain. Germline V gene data show CDR1 as DFQATT and CDR2 as SNEGSKA (reference sequence). The CDR3 runs to 12 residues. V shed 6 bases and J shed 4 bases, with 12 bases lying between them. The CDR3 loop is CSAGSRVETQYF. The CDR3 DNA follows: TGCAGTGCCGGTTCCCGGGTAGAGACCCAGTACTTC.

At least ten counts were recorded for this clonotype. The chain carries TRBV7-2 and TRBJ2-3, with TRBD2 matching over 8 bases. Germline lookup yields CDR1 SGHTA and CDR2 FQGNSA. V gave up 3 bases and J gave up 6 bases; unmatched junction bases: 5. This CDR3 comprises 14 residues. The CDR3 is CASSLGLVGDTQYF. The CDR3 nucleotides read TGTGCCAGCAGCTTGGGACTAGTAGGGGATACGCAGTATTTT.

This clonotype showed up many times. This chain links TRBV5-6 with TRBJ2-1, with D tentatively TRBD1 (6 bases). The CDR3 has 15 amino acids. Trimming left V 2 bases short and J 9 bases short, with 18 bases between. Germline V CDR1 and CDR2: SGHDT, YYEEEE. Here the CDR3 reads CASSFIDRISAEQFF. CDR3 nucleotide sequence: TGTGCCAGCAGCTTCATCGACAGGATCTCCGCTGAGCAGTTCTTC.

The CDR3 region has the DNA TGCAGTGCTAGAGAGAGGAGTCCCTCCTACGAGCAGTACTTC. It codes for CSARERSPSYEQYF. The V and J genes are TRBV20-1 and TRBJ2-7, with D unclear. The length of the CDR3 is 14 residues. Per the germline V gene, CDR1 is DFQATT and CDR2 is SNEGSKA (reference sequence). V was trimmed by 0 bases and J by 0 bases, leaving 9 bases between them.

Ten or more counts support this clonotype. The gene calls are TRBV9 and TRBJ2-2; TRBD2 might be the D (5 bases). CDR3 length equals 14 residues. Trimming pared 0 bases from V and 7 bases from J, leaving 10 bases between. CDR1 and CDR2 from the germline V gene are SGDLS and YYNGEE. CDR3 protein: CASSVAYRGGELFF. As DNA, the CDR3 is TGTGCCAGCAGCGTAGCTTACCGGGGCGGGGAGCTGTTTTTT.

This clonotype occurred many times. V is TRBV10-3 and J is TRBJ2-2, with TRBD2 identical over 8 bases. CDR1 and CDR2 from the germline V gene are ENHRY and SYGVKD. The CDR3 extends over 15 amino acids. V shed 10 bases and J 2 bases; nucleotides not matched to a gene: 9. The CDR3, as DNA: TGTGCCACTCGACCGGGACTAGAAAACACCGGGGAGCTGTTTTTT. Translation gives CATRPGLENTGELFF.

The chain links TRBV5-1 to TRBJ2-7, with D hard to call. CDR1 is SGHRS, CDR2 YFSETQ, per germline. Trimming cost V 2 bases and J 2 bases, with 8 bases left between them. The CDR3 has 13 amino acids. CDR3 sequence: CASSFYDTYEQYF. The CDR3 DNA reads TGCGCCAGCAGCTTTTACGATACCTACGAGCAGTACTTC.

This clonotype was observed a few times. V usage is TRBV5-1 and J usage is TRBJ1-1; 12 nucleotides line up with TRBD1. The CDR3 is made up of 17 amino acids. From germline, CDR1 is SGHRS and CDR2 YFSETQ. Trimming cost V 3 bases and J 4 bases; bases outside gene matches: 10. CDR3 DNA: TGCGCCAGCAGCTCCCTGGGACAGGGGGCGTCTGGCACTGAAGCTTTCTTT. Encoded protein: CASSSLGQGASGTEAFF.

This clonotype was recorded many times. This chain links TRBV6-2 or TRBV6-3 with TRBJ2-7, with 7 bases identical to TRBD2. CDR1 is MNHEY, CDR2 SVGEGT, per germline. The length of the CDR3 is 13 residues. The V and J ends lost 6 bases and 4 bases, in that order; junction bases with no gene match: 6. In DNA, the CDR3 is TGTGCCAGCAGCACGGGGGGTGGATACGAGCAGTACGTC. Translated: CASSTGGGYEQYV.

Ten or more counts support this clonotype. The chain carries TRBV6-2 or TRBV6-3 and TRBJ2-1; 8 nucleotides match TRBD1. V lost 6 bases to trimming and J lost 2 bases; unmatched junction nucleotides: 12. CDR1 MNHEY and CDR2 SVGEGT come from the germline V gene. This CDR3 has 17 amino acids. CDR3 nucleotide sequence: TGTGCCAGCAGCGATAGGACAGGGCTGTTGACCTACAATGAGCAGTTCTTC. As protein: CASSDRTGLLTYNEQFF.

This clonotype was seen more than once but under ten times. DNA of the CDR3: TGCGCCAGCAGCTTGGCAGGGATTGGTGAAGCTTTCTTT. It translates to CASSLAGIGEAFF. The J gene is TRBJ1-1, the V gene TRBV5-1, with D possibly TRBD1 on 5 matching bases. V lost 0 bases, J lost 7 bases, and 10 bases lay in between. Per germline, CDR1 SGHRS and CDR2 YFSETQ. The CDR3 sequence is 13 residues long.

This clonotype occurred many times. This chain's CDR3 is CASSQDLRGPSVAFF. The CDR3 DNA follows: TGCGCCAGCAGCCAAGATTTACGGGGCCCCTCGGTGGCTTTCTTT. The V and J genes are TRBV4-3 and TRBJ1-1; D might be TRBD1 (5 bases). There are 15 residues in the CDR3. Trimming shortened V by 0 bases and J by 11 bases, and 19 bases separated the two germline ends. Germline assignment: CDR1 LGHNA and CDR2 YSLEER.

Many counts were recorded for this clonotype. V usage is TRBV2 and J usage is TRBJ2-3; D might be TRBD1 (6 bases). Trimming cost V 0 bases and J 5 bases, with 12 bases left between them. Germline CDR1 reads SNHLY; CDR2 reads FYNNEI. The CDR3 is made up of 15 amino acids. The CDR3 protein is CASSEARGGLDTQYF. For the CDR3, the DNA is TGTGCCAGCAGTGAAGCGCGAGGGGGTTTAGATACGCAGTATTTT.

The chain joins TRBV6-2 or TRBV6-3 to TRBJ1-5, with unresolved D. Trimming stripped 5 bases from V and 2 bases from J, with 10 bases between. Germline CDR1 MNHEY, CDR2 SVGEGT. The CDR3 is made up of 14 amino acids. In DNA, the CDR3 is TGTGCCAGCAGTGGTTCAATAGGCAATCAGCCCCAGCATTTT. The encoded protein is CASSGSIGNQPQHF.

This clonotype was counted at least ten times. This chain uses TRBV25-1 with TRBJ1-5; TRBD1 is a possible D gene (6 bases). V lost 1 base, J lost 3 bases, and 16 bases lay in between. Germline-derived CDR1 and CDR2 are MGHDK and SYGVNS. This CDR3 has 17 residues. The CDR3 protein is CASSESNRAIDNQPQHF. The CDR3 coding sequence is TGTGCCAGCAGTGAATCAAACAGGGCAATCGACAATCAGCCCCAGCATTTT.